This TCR beta chain was captured in a study of T cell changes during pregnancy in multiple sclerosis. This table comes from immunoSEQ multiplex PCR, and its TCRdb copy is limited to in-frame clones, with some not included. The data show approximately 93,000 clones, 80% to 95% seen once. CDR1 and CDR2 (germline): SGHTA, FQGNSA. The CDR3 runs 14 residues. Trimming left V 8 bases short and J 1 base short, with 14 bases between. The receptor was derived from a female donor in good health, enrolled as a control in a pregnancy study. This sample comprised peripheral blood, obtained in the first trimester of pregnancy. This chain uses TRBV7-2 with TRBJ1-1; a weak D match, TRBD1 (5 bases). The CDR3 region is CASCLGRTNTEAFF. Here the CDR3 DNA reads TGTGCCAGCTGTCTGGGGCGGACGAACACTGAAGCTTTCTTT.